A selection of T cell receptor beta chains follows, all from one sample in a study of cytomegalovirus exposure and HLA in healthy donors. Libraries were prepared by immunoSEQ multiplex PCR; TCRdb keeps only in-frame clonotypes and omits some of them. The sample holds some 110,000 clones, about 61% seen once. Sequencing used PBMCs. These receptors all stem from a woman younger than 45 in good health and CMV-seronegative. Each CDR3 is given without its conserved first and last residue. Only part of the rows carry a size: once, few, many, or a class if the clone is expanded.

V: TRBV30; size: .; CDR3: AWEPRGRSYEQY
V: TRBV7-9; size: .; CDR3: ASSSDSTRTGELF
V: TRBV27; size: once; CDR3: ASSSAAEGDGYT
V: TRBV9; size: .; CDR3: ASSARGLGQF
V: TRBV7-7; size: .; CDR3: ASSLGAGGWADTQY
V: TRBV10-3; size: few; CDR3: AISESAGGNTGELF
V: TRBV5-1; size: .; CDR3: ASSLERQGAEAF
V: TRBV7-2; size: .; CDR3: ASSHKGRTSGSVHDEQF
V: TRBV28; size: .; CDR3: ASSRDLTYNEQF
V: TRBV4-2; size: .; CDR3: ASSQGQGIYGYT
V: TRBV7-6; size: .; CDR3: ASSLVGTGNTGELF
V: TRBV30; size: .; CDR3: AGTGTSGADTQY
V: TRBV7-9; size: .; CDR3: ATGQQETQY
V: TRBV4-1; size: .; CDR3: ASSQPRQGNEQF
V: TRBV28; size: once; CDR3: ASSFQTGGLETQY
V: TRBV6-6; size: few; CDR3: ASRYLADHTGELF
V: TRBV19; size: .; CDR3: ASKGQGGYGYT